This T cell receptor (beta chain) was documented in a study of read filtering for tumor transcriptome and immune sequencing. The overall study: Patients were about 17 male and approximately 14 female, mean age roughly 70 years, range about 45 to 85.

This clonotype was seen at least ten times. Antigen unknown. The V gene end was trimmed by 5 bases and the J gene end by 4 bases; junction bases not matched to a gene: 9. Germline CDR1 SGHTA, CDR2 FQGNSA. This CDR3 comprises 15 residues. Molecular barcoded adaptors covering alpha/delta and beta/gamma chains were used on about 0.4 ug RNA. TCRdb fed the reads into MiXCR, producing one record per CDR3 protein. Of 130,000 or so distinct CDR3 sequences in the sample, approximately 13% were seen once. General study results and limits: Compared with RNA-seq, IR-seq gave much higher clonotype depth and reliability.

The sequence was collected from a donor older than 35 with multiple myeloma. Sequenced: a population of CD138-negative cells sorted from bone marrow. The chain carries TRBV7-2 and TRBJ1-2; 8 bases align to TRBD1. For the CDR3, the DNA is TGTGCCAGCAGCCCACCGGGACAGGCCAGCTATGGCTACACCTTC. Translation: CASSPPGQASYGYTF.